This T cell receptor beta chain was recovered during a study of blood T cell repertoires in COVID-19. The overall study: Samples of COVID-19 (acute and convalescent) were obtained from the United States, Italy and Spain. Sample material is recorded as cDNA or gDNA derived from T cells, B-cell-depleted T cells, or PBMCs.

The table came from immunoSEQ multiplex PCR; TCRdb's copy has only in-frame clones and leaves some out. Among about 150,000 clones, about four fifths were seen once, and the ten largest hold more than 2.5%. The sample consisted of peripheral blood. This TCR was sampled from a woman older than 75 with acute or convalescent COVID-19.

The CDR3 DNA sequence: TGTGCCAGTAGTGCCCCAGACAGGGTCCCCCCGAACACTGAAGCTTTCTTT. Its protein is CASSAPDRVPPNTEAFF. V gene TRBV19 combines with J gene TRBJ1-1, with 7 bases that match TRBD1. V shed 5 bases and J 1 base; nucleotides not matched to a gene: 13. Germline loops: CDR1 LNHDA, CDR2 SQIVND (reference sequence). CDR3 size: 17 residues.